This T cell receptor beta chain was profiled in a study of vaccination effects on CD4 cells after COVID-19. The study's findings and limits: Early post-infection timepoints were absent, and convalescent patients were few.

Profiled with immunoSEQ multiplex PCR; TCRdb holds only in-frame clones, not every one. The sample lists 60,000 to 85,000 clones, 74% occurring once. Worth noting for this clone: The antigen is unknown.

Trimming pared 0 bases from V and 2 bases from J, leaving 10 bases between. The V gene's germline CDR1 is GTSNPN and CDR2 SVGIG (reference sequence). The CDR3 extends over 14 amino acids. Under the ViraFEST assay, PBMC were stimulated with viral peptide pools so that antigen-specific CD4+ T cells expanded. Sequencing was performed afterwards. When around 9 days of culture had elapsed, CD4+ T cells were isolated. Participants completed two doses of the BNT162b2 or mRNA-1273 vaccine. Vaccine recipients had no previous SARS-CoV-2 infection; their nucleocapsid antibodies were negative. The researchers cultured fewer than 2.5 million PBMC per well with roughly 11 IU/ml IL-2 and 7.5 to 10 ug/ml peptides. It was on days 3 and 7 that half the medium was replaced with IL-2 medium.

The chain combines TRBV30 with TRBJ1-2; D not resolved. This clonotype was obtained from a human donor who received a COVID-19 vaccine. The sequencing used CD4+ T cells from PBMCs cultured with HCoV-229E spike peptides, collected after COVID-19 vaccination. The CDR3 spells CAWSVSRTNYGYTF. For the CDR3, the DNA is TGTGCCTGGAGTGTAAGTAGGACCAACTATGGCTACACCTTC. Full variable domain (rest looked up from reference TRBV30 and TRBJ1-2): SQTIHQWPATLVQPVGSPLSLECTVEGTSNPNLYWYRQAAGRGLQLLFYSVGIGQISSEVPQNLSASRPQDRQFILSSKKLLLSDSGFYLCAWSVSRTNYGYTFGSGTRLTVV.